A single sample is the source of the 20 T cell receptor beta chains below, sequenced in a study of T-cell reconstitution after alpha-beta-depleted transplantation in children. Unique molecular identifiers were used to barcode this TCRbeta library. TCRdb processed the PCR reads anew with MiXCR; each CDR3 protein has one entry. The repertoire consists of almost 500,000 distinct CDR3 sequences, with around an eighth occurring once and the leading ten covering about 6%. The sample was PBMCs from the stem cell graft donor, taken from the stem cell graft. These receptors were taken from a human donor who donated a stem cell graft to a child with combined immunodeficiency.

The sample holds a few counts of this clonotype. The chain employs TRBV29-1 and TRBJ2-3; 8 bases are shared with TRBD2. The CDR3 length is 14 residues. The junction had 4 bases not matched to a gene; V was cut back by 3 bases and J by 2 bases. From germline, CDR1 is SQVTM and CDR2 ANQGSEA. As DNA, the CDR3 is TGCAGCGTTGACTCGGGGGGGATCACAGATACGCAGTATTTT. Its translation: CSVDSGGITDTQYF.

Turning to this clonotype: A single base separates this from a much larger clone, so it may be a read error. CDR3 region: CPSSSTDYEQYF. The DNA for the CDR3 is TGTCCCAGCAGCTCGACAGACTACGAGCAGTACTTC. The chain joins TRBV5-6 to TRBJ2-7, with a tentative D call TRBD1 (5 bases). The CDR3 sequence is 12 residues long. Germline CDR1 is SGHDT and CDR2 is YYEEEE.

This clonotype was detected only a few times. This chain links TRBV11-2 with TRBJ2-1; D call uncertain. The CDR3 spans 13 residues. Trimming took 3 bases from V and 9 from J, leaving 12 bases between them. Per germline, CDR1 SGHAT and CDR2 FQNNGV. In nucleotides, the CDR3 is TGTGCCAGCAGCTTTCCGGGCCACGGTGAGCAGTTCTTC. Amino acids: CASSFPGHGEQFF.

Many counts were recorded for this clonotype. This rearrangement joins TRBV29-1 to TRBJ1-1, with TRBD1 matching over 8 bases. V dropped 4 bases and J dropped 0; count of bases not matched to a gene: 13. From germline, CDR1 is SQVTM and CDR2 ANQGSEA. The CDR3 runs 17 residues. CDR3 amino acids: CSVGPNVLQGVNTEAFF. The CDR3 nucleotides read TGCAGCGTTGGTCCCAACGTGCTACAGGGGGTGAACACTGAAGCTTTCTTT.

This clonotype was seen ten or more times. Written as DNA, the CDR3 is TGTGCCAGCAGCCCTAGACCCCAGATGACTGAAGCTTTCTTT. Its protein is CASSPRPQMTEAFF. The chain employs TRBV9 and TRBJ1-1, with D hard to call. V lost 4 bases, J lost 5 bases, and 15 bases lay in between. This CDR3 has 14 amino acids. Germline lookup yields CDR1 SGDLS and CDR2 YYNGEE.

The J gene is TRBJ1-2, the V gene TRBV10-3; weak D call: TRBD1 (5 bases). Germline CDR1 ENHRY, CDR2 SYGVKD. V was shortened by 5 bases and J by 2 bases, with 9 bases between the two germline ends. This CDR3 has 13 amino acids. This CDR3 is CAISYRQNYGYTF. CDR3 nucleotide sequence: TGTGCCATCAGTTACAGACAGAACTATGGCTACACCTTC.

This clonotype was counted only a few times. This chain connects TRBV4-2 to TRBJ2-7, with D possibly matching TRBD1 (5 bases). CDR1 is LGHNA and CDR2 is YNFKEQ in the germline V gene. Trimming took 1 base from V and 7 from J, leaving 14 bases between them. This CDR3 is built from 14 residues. The CDR3 is CASSQVTALEEQYF. DNA for the CDR3: TGTGCCAGCAGCCAAGTGACAGCTTTAGAGGAGCAGTACTTC.

Only a few counts were recorded for this clonotype. This chain connects TRBV6-1 to TRBJ2-1, with D perhaps TRBD1 (6 bases). The CDR3 sequence is 14 residues long. The germline V gene has CDR1 MNHNS and CDR2 SASEGT. Trimming took off 10 bases at V and 7 bases at J, with 20 bases between the two ends. The CDR3 protein is CATSDSPERNEQFF. CDR3 DNA sequence: TGTGCCACATCGGACAGTCCCGAAAGGAATGAGCAGTTCTTC.

The CDR3 loop is CASSPRRVGRDSYEQYF. The CDR3 DNA reads TGTGCCAGCAGCCCCCGCCGGGTCGGGCGGGATTCCTACGAGCAGTACTTC. The chain combines TRBV7-9 with TRBJ2-7, with a tentative D call TRBD2 (6 bases). This CDR3 contains 17 residues. Per the germline V gene, CDR1 is SEHNR and CDR2 is FQNEAQ (reference sequence). Between the trimmed V and J ends, which lost 5 bases and 1 base, there was a span of 21 bases.

The V and J genes are TRBV12-3 or TRBV12-4 and TRBJ2-3; weak D call: TRBD2 (5 bases). Trimming stripped 3 bases from V and 0 bases from J, with 10 bases between. This CDR3 region has 15 residues. CDR3 nucleotide sequence: TGTGCCAGCAGTTTTTTGGGGAGTAGCACAGATACGCAGTATTTT. This gives the protein CASSFLGSSTDTQYF.

The chain carries TRBV11-2 and TRBJ2-7; D gene unclear. Trimming took off 0 bases at V and 2 bases at J, with 11 bases between the two ends. This CDR3 region has 15 residues. The germline CDR1 and CDR2 sequences are SGHAT and FQNNGV. CDR3 nucleotides: TGTGCCAGCAGCTTAGATCCTGACAAACCCTACGAGCAGTACTTC. This gives the protein CASSLDPDKPYEQYF. The variable domain in full, completed from reference TRBV11-2 and TRBJ2-7, reads EAGVAQSPRYKIIEKRQSVAFWCNPISGHATLYWYQQILGQGPKLLIQFQNNGVVDDSQLPKDRFSAERLKGVDSTLKIQPAKLEDSAVYLCASSLDPDKPYEQYFGPGTRLTVT.

This clonotype was detected ten times or more. The V and J genes are TRBV12-3 or TRBV12-4 and TRBJ1-5, with D tentatively TRBD1 (5 bases). V was trimmed by 1 base and J by 6 bases, leaving 10 bases between them. This CDR3 contains 14 residues. CDR3 in amino acids: CASSLGQGSQPQHF. In nucleotides, the CDR3 is TGTGCCAGCAGTTTAGGTCAGGGAAGTCAGCCCCAGCATTTT.

This clonotype was detected ten times or more. The rearrangement links TRBV4-2 to TRBJ1-6; possibly TRBD1 for D (5 bases). V dropped 0 bases and J dropped 8 bases, with 11 bases sitting between them. Germline loops: CDR1 LGHNA, CDR2 YNFKEQ. This CDR3 contains 15 residues. In DNA form, the CDR3 reads TGTGCCAGCAGCCAAGATTTGGGGGTCGATTCACCCCTCCACTTT. Translating gives CASSQDLGVDSPLHF.

The rearrangement joins TRBV5-5 to TRBJ2-5; D is uncertain. Between the trimmed V and J ends, which lost 2 bases and 0 bases, there was a span of 8 bases. Germline values: CDR1 SGHKS, CDR2 YYEKEE (reference sequence). The CDR3 loop spans 14 amino acids. CDR3 sequence reads: CASSFSSNQETQYF. The CDR3 nucleotides read TGTGCCAGCAGCTTCTCGAGTAACCAAGAGACCCAGTACTTC.

This clonotype was observed many times. The rearrangement uses TRBV7-8 and TRBJ2-1; D unclear. Germline V gene sequence: CDR1 SGHVS, CDR2 FQNEAQ. This CDR3 has 19 residues. Between the trimmed V and J ends, which lost 0 bases and 2 bases, there was a span of 20 bases. CDR3 DNA sequence: TGTGCCAGCAGCTTAGCGATCTTTTACGGAACCCAAACCTACAATGAGCAGTTCTTC. It yields the protein CASSLAIFYGTQTYNEQFF.

A few counts support this clonotype. The chain has TRBV7-8 and TRBJ2-7; D gene uncertain. This CDR3 has 13 amino acids. Germline CDR1 and CDR2: SGHVS and FQNEAQ. With 5 bases removed from V and 3 bases from J, the gap between germline ends came to 11 bases. This chain's CDR3 is CASSRPTNYEQYF. The CDR3, as DNA: TGTGCCAGCAGCCGCCCCACTAACTACGAGCAGTACTTC.

This clonotype came up many times. J is TRBJ1-2 and V is TRBV27; D is undetermined. Germline lookup yields CDR1 MNHEY and CDR2 SMNVEV (reference sequence). The CDR3 consists of 13 residues. Trimming pared 5 bases from V and 4 bases from J, leaving 11 bases between. CDR3 nucleotide sequence: TGTGCCAGCAGTCACGTGACGGGCTATGGCTACACCTTC. It translates to CASSHVTGYGYTF.

This clonotype was seen only a few times. The chain is built from TRBV2 and TRBJ2-3; TRBD2 might be the D (6 bases). The germline V and J ends were trimmed by 4 bases and 0 bases, with 11 bases remaining between them. The CDR3 runs to 15 residues. Germline loops: CDR1 SNHLY, CDR2 FYNNEI. This CDR3 reads CASSGAGTSTDTQYF. CDR3 DNA: TGTGCCAGCAGTGGGGCGGGGACTAGCACAGATACGCAGTATTTT.

A note on this clonotype: The conserved final phenylalanine or tryptophan is absent from the CDR3, which likely points to a read error. J is TRBJ2-1 and V is TRBV27; D is ambiguous. V shed 3 bases and J shed 9 bases, with 6 bases lying between them. CDR1 is MNHEY, CDR2 SMNVEV, per germline (reference sequence). The CDR3 has 11 residues. The CDR3 loop is CASSFLGEQFY. CDR3 in DNA: TGTGCCAGCAGTTTTTTGGGTGAGCAGTTCTAC.

This clonotype has more than one count but fewer than ten. The gene calls are TRBV6-1 and TRBJ2-7; 8 nucleotides line up with TRBD2. Germline loops: CDR1 MNHNS, CDR2 SASEGT. The CDR3 totals 14 residues. J was trimmed by 0 bases and V by 6 bases; bases with no gene match: 4. CDR3 coding DNA: TGTGCCAGCAGGCCCGGGACTAGCTCCTACGAGCAGTACTTC. Amino acid sequence: CASRPGTSSYEQYF.